This T cell receptor (beta chain) originates from a study of control samples from healthy donors and cancer patients. TCRdb's copy holds only in-frame clones and misses some; the assay was immunoSEQ multiplex PCR. The sample has around 180,000 clones, approximately 86% seen once. This clone was seen more than once but under ten times. Input material: blood. This clonotype originated in a young woman in good health.

CDR3 sequence reads: CASSYGVSSYNEQFF. In DNA form, the CDR3 reads TGTGCCAGCAGTTACGGTGTTAGCTCCTACAATGAGCAGTTCTTC. V gene TRBV6-2 or TRBV6-3 combines with J gene TRBJ2-1, with D hard to call. From germline, CDR1 is MNHEY and CDR2 SVGEGT. V was cut by 2 bases and J by 0 bases, with 8 bases left in between. The CDR3 contains 15 residues.